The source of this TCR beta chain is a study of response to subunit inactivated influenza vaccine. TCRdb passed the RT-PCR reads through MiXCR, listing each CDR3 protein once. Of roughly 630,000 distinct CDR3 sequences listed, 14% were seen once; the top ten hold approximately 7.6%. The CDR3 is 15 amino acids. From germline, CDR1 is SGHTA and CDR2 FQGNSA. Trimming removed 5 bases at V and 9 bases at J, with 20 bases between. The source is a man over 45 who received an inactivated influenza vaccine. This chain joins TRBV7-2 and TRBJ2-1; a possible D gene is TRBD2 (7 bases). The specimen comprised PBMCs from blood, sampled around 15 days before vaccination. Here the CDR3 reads CASSLTSSRGGEQFF. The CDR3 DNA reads TGTGCCAGCAGCCTGACTAGCAGCCGAGGGGGTGAGCAGTTCTTC.